This is a list of T cell receptor beta chains from one sample in a study of CD8+CD57+ T cells in acquired aplastic anemia. TCRdb recomputed calls from the reads with MiXCR, one row per CDR3 protein. The sample includes roughly 300,000 distinct CDR3 sequences, approximately 57% of them seen just once. The sequenced sample consisted of sorted CD4+, CD8+, or CD8+CD57+ T cells (not recorded which) from PBMCs. The receptors here all came from a human donor with severe aplastic anemia or a healthy control (not recorded which). Each CDR3 is given with its conserved first and last residue. A D gene is named only where the DNA matches it firmly. Not all rows give a size; the values are once, few, many and, for expanded clones, a class.

CATSDFTPGRTDTQYF	TGTGCCACCAGTGATTTCACCCCCGGCAGGACAGATACGCAGTATTTT	-	-	TRBV24-1	TRBJ2-3
CASGRDRVTEAFF	TGCGCCAGCGGCAGGGACAGGGTCACTGAAGCTTTCTTT	TRBD1	-	TRBV5-1	TRBJ1-1
CSARPTGVELFF	TGCAGTGCTAGACCGACAGGGGTGGAGCTGTTTTTT	TRBD1	once	TRBV20-1	TRBJ2-2
CSGKSGGPGTDTQYF	TGCAGTGGGAAATCGGGGGGGCCGGGCACAGATACGCAGTATTTT	TRBD2	many	TRBV20-1	TRBJ2-3
CASSEYPGNTEAFF	TGTGCCAGCAGTGAATATCCTGGGAACACTGAAGCTTTCTTT	-	many	TRBV6-1	TRBJ1-1
CASSSHTGEYYGYTF	TGCGCCAGCAGCAGTCATACAGGGGAGTACTATGGCTACACCTTC	TRBD1	many	TRBV5-1	TRBJ1-2
CASSTQLEGYGYTF	TGTGCCAGCAGCACCCAATTGGAGGGCTATGGCTACACCTTC	-	many	TRBV4-2	TRBJ1-2
CASSEYYNSYEQYF	TGTGCCAGCAGCGAATACTATAACTCCTACGAGCAGTACTTC	-	-	TRBV25-1	TRBJ2-7
CSVVIMGQALYEQYF	TGCAGCGTTGTCATTATGGGACAGGCCCTTTACGAGCAGTACTTC	TRBD1	-	TRBV29-1	TRBJ2-7
CASTINGAQETRYF	TGTGCCAGCACCATAAACGGGGCCCAGGAGACCCGGTACTTC	-	-	TRBV7-9	TRBJ2-5
CAGRNRDSPSLHERYF	TGTGCCGGTAGAAACCGGGACAGCCCTTCCCTCCACGAGCGGTACTTC	TRBD1	-	TRBV19	TRBJ2-7
CASSGGSGTVNTGELFF	TGTGCCAGCAGTGGAGGATCCGGGACAGTGAACACCGGGGAGCTGTTTTTT	TRBD1	many	TRBV2	TRBJ2-2
CASSASGGGFNEQFF	TGTGCCAGCAGCGCTAGCGGGGGCGGTTTTAATGAGCAGTTCTTC	TRBD2	-	TRBV7-3	TRBJ2-1
CSVGGQGVRTEAFF	TGCAGCGTTGGAGGGCAGGGTGTAAGGACTGAAGCTTTCTTT	-	once	TRBV29-1	TRBJ1-1
CASSLLAEAFF	TGTGCCAGCAGCTTACTCGCTGAAGCTTTCTTT	-	-	TRBV7-9	TRBJ1-1
CASSPNRGLTHIAGYGYTF	TGTGCCAGCAGCCCGAACAGGGGCCTAACCCACATCGCGGGCTATGGCTACACCTTC	TRBD1	-	TRBV7-3	TRBJ1-2
CSARDSPQPQHF	TGCAGTGCTAGAGATTCGCCTCAGCCCCAGCATTTT	-	-	TRBV20-1	TRBJ1-5
CATSDWGTGTHGQYF	TGTGCCACCAGTGATTGGGGGACAGGGACCCACGGGCAGTACTTC	TRBD1	-	TRBV24-1	TRBJ2-7
CASSRGEGTEAFF	TGTGCCAGCAGCAGGGGTGAGGGCACTGAAGCTTTCTTT	-	-	TRBV2	TRBJ1-1
CASSEGGRGTDTQYF	TGTGCCAGCAGTGAAGGAGGGAGGGGCACAGATACGCAGTATTTT	TRBD2	-	TRBV12-3/TRBV12-4	TRBJ2-3
CASSTGGGDEQYF	TGTGCCAGCAGTACAGGGGGCGGCGACGAGCAGTACTTC	TRBD1	-	TRBV12-3/TRBV12-4	TRBJ2-7
CASSLADRDHGYTF	TGTGCCAGCAGCTTAGCGGACAGGGACCATGGCTACACCTTC	TRBD1	many	TRBV7-9	TRBJ1-2
CASSLATGFQYF	TGTGCCAGCAGCTTAGCGACAGGTTTCCAGTACTTC	-	-	TRBV7-9	TRBJ2-7
CASSPGGFSDYNEQFF	TGTGCCAGCAGCCCTGGGGGCTTCTCCGACTACAATGAGCAGTTCTTC	-	many	TRBV4-2	TRBJ2-1
CSARDPRATYGEQYF	TGCAGTGCTAGAGATCCCCGGGCTACATACGGTGAGCAGTACTTC	-	-	TRBV20-1	TRBJ2-7
CSAAGGVYNSPLHF	TGCAGTGCTGCAGGGGGGGTATATAATTCACCCCTCCACTTT	TRBD1	few	TRBV20-1	TRBJ1-6
CASSGQSQAVYQPQHF	TGTGCCAGCAGTGGACAGTCGCAGGCGGTATATCAGCCCCAGCATTTT	-	-	TRBV2	TRBJ1-5
CASSPPPTRGRGYEQYF	TGTGCCAGCAGCCCTCCCCCAACTCGTGGCAGGGGGTACGAGCAGTACTTC	TRBD1	-	TRBV7-3	TRBJ2-7
CASSSSGSAFSYNEQFF	TGTGCCAGCAGCTCGTCCGGGAGCGCATTTTCCTACAATGAGCAGTTCTTC	-	-	TRBV7-9	TRBJ2-1
CSVIAGRSYEQYF	TGCAGTGTCATAGCGGGGAGGTCCTACGAGCAGTACTTC	TRBD2	many	TRBV20-1	TRBJ2-7
CASSPSTYGETQYF	TGTGCCAGTAGTCCCTCTACGTACGGAGAGACCCAGTACTTC	-	few	TRBV19	TRBJ2-5
CSVATSGSFGGDTQYF	TGCAGCGTTGCCACTAGCGGGTCCTTCGGGGGGGATACGCAGTATTTT	TRBD2	few	TRBV29-1	TRBJ2-3
CATSTKTGIGAEKLFF	TGTGCCACCAGCACCAAGACAGGAATTGGCGCTGAAAAACTGTTTTTT	-	-	TRBV15	TRBJ1-4
CASSRGGVNDGYTF	TGTGCCAGTAGTAGAGGAGGGGTTAACGATGGCTACACCTTC	-	once	TRBV19	TRBJ1-2
CATTGAGYGYTF	TGTGCCACCACAGGGGCCGGATATGGCTACACCTTC	TRBD1	many	TRBV6-5	TRBJ1-2
CASSESAGAAEQFF	TGTGCCAGCTCTGAGTCAGCGGGAGCCGCTGAGCAGTTCTTC	TRBD2	-	TRBV7-2	TRBJ2-1
CASSYHSGSYEQYF	TGTGCCAGCAGTTACCATAGCGGGTCCTACGAGCAGTACTTC	TRBD2	many	TRBV6-2/TRBV6-3	TRBJ2-7
CASSLTGNQPQHF	TGTGCCAGCAGCTTAACTGGCAATCAGCCCCAGCATTTT	-	few	TRBV15	TRBJ1-5
CASSLLAGGRGETQYF	TGTGCCAGCAGCTTACTCGCGGGGGGCCGGGGAGAGACCCAGTACTTC	TRBD2	few	TRBV7-9	TRBJ2-5
CATSAESSGANVLTF	TGTGCCACCAGTGCTGAGAGCTCTGGGGCCAACGTCCTGACTTTC	-	-	TRBV24-1	TRBJ2-6
CASSYRGPTGELFF	TGTGCCAGCAGTTACAGGGGACCCACCGGGGAGCTGTTTTTT	-	-	TRBV6-5	TRBJ2-2
CSARDGLAGHEQFF	TGCAGTGCTAGAGACGGCCTAGCGGGACATGAGCAGTTCTTC	TRBD2	-	TRBV20-1	TRBJ2-1
CASSTRRGNTEAFF	TGTGCCAGTTCTACCCGCAGGGGGAATACTGAAGCTTTCTTT	TRBD1	-	TRBV2	TRBJ1-1
CASSPPQTGAGTGELFF	TGTGCCAGCTCACCACCGCAGACGGGGGCTGGTACCGGGGAGCTGTTTTTT	-	few	TRBV18	TRBJ2-2
CASSLPGTSNEQFF	TGCGCCAGCAGCTTACCGGGAACGTCAAATGAGCAGTTCTTC	-	-	TRBV5-1	TRBJ2-1
CASSWGFTYEQYF	TGTGCCAGCAGTTGGGGCTTCACCTACGAGCAGTACTTC	-	few	TRBV2	TRBJ2-7